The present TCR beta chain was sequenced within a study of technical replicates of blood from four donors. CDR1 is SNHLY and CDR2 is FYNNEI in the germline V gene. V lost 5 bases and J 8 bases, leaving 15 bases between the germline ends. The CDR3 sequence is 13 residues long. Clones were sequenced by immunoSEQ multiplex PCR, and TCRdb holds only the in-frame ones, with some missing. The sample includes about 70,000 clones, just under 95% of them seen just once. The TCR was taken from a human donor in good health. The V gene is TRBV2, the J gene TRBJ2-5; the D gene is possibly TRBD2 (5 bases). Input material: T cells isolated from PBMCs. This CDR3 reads CASSRLTRETQYF. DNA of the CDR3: TGTGCCAGCAGTCGTCTAACTAGGGAAACCCAGTACTTC.